This T cell receptor beta chain was captured by sequencing in a study of T cell responses to AZD1222 COVID-19 vaccine (dated by TCRdb to the early 2020s). Concerning the study at large: TCR sequencing was performed for over 230 trial participants, of whom 207 were given two doses of AZD1222 and around 25 were given two doses of MenACWY control vaccine. Trial participants were enrolled by age into 18-55, 56-69 and 70-plus year subgroups, with around 150, 28 and 57 TCR-sequenced participants respectively. On the study overall, not on this receptor specifically: No day 14 peak-response samples were available, so repertoires were characterized only after the peak T cell response. Conclusions about previously exposed vaccinees were limited because only a handful of AZD1222 recipients were SARS-CoV-2 seropositive at baseline. CD4 TCRs associated with the vaccine covered the entire spike protein, and the dominant responses were in regions 160-218 and 743-854. A significant rise in spike-specific TCR breadth and depth was observed after two AZD1222 doses relative to day 0 and relative to MenACWY recipients. The 56-69-year group was small, and its depth increase did not reach significance, likely because of low power. Participants were mostly white British and included more females than males, and it was suggested by the authors that clonal diversity may have been underestimated. Epitopes outside the regions mutated in the B.1.351 and B.1.1.7 variants were reportedly recognized by nearly half of the unique spike-specific TCRs.

In the paper's terms, the time point label means: baseline before first vaccination. Interpreted using the paper, the treatment or condition label stands for: meningococcal conjugate vaccine given as trial control. The vaccinee samples were drawn from two UK trials, COV001 and COV002, one of which was a single-blind randomized controlled phase 2/3 trial testing AZD1222 (ChAdOx1 nCoV-19) in healthy adults. Trial participant PBMC samples were collected at day 0 and day 28 after the second dose for TCRbeta chain sequencing. A remark on this clone: Which antigen it targets is not known. Base qualities are not recorded, but no much larger clone differs from it by a single base.

The CDR3 holds 14 amino acids from the cysteine to the phenylalanine. Of the read, only the CDR3 DNA is kept; its 42 bases are in frame from base 1. The CDR3 regions of human TCRbeta chains were analyzed by immunosequencing. In the source study's methods: Repertoire TCRs were checked for matches against a reference library of SARS-CoV-2-specific TCRs that had been generated using the MIRA antigen-specificity platform. Breadth was defined as the fraction of unique TCRs that were SARS-CoV-2-associated, and depth was defined as the fraction of total T cells that were SARS-CoV-2-associated. Using the MIRA data, each spike-specific TCR was mapped to the spike region that the TCR reacts to and placed in a CD4 or CD8 class. Log10-transformed breadth and depth values were compared by one-way ANOVA with Sidak's multiple comparisons tests. The source is immuneACCESS, and TCRdb retained only in-frame sequences with V and J called. Part of the clones is not carried over; for the studies checked, unresolved V genes explain less than half of this, and the remainder is unexplained. V and J calls and clone size are given by that table; D and trimming were obtained from the DNA. The sample table lists 80,000 to 90,000 clones, 85% to 90% of them with a count of one. Jointly, the top ten make up roughly 4.7% of the sample.

The TCR originated in an adult in good health. This sample comprised peripheral blood, obtained on day 0 of MenACWY control vaccination. This receptor chain uses TRBV21-1 and TRBJ2-1; TRBD2 reflects the table's D call only, with no check against the DNA. TRBV21-1 is reported as a pseudogene. The CDR3 region reads CASYWSGLYNEQFF. At the DNA level, the sequence is TGTGCCAGCTATTGGAGCGGACTATACAATGAGCAGTTCTTC.